These T cell receptor beta chains were read from a single sample in a study of blood T cell repertoires in COVID-19. Profiling relied on immunoSEQ multiplex PCR, and the TCRdb table lists in-frame clones only, not all of them. The data contain about 250,000 clones, 82% of them seen just once; the ten biggest clones take up roughly 4.6%. Material for sequencing was peripheral blood. The receptors here all came from a woman at least 80 years old with active or convalescent COVID-19. Both conserved end residues are part of each CDR3. A D gene is named only where the DNA matches it firmly. Clone size is stated in some rows and not others, as once, few, many or a class when expanded.

length	size	D	J	V	CDR3	DNA
15	-	TRBD1	TRBJ2-5	TRBV15	CATSRDDRVGKTQYF	TGTGCCACCAGCAGAGATGACAGGGTGGGGAAGACCCAGTACTTC
17	-	TRBD2	TRBJ2-1	TRBV14	CASSQVILAGSYNEQFF	TGTGCCAGCAGCCAAGTAATATTAGCGGGTTCCTACAATGAGCAGTTCTTC
15	-	TRBD1	TRBJ1-6	TRBV30	CAWGFTGGNNSPLHF	TGTGCCTGGGGATTCACAGGGGGCAATAATTCACCCCTCCACTTT
13	-	-	TRBJ1-1	TRBV27	CASSWASWAEAFF	TGTGCCAGCAGTTGGGCGTCTTGGGCTGAAGCTTTCTTT
14	-	-	TRBJ2-2	TRBV6-4	CASSEQGNTGELFF	TGTGCCAGCAGCGAACAGGGAAACACCGGGGAGCTGTTTTTT
18	-	TRBD1	TRBJ1-5	TRBV4-1	CASSQTSDRAGIGQPQHF	TGCGCCAGCAGCCAAACCTCGGACAGGGCTGGAATCGGTCAGCCCCAGCATTTT
16	-	TRBD1	TRBJ1-1	TRBV7-9	CASSLGQGAINTEAFF	TGTGCCAGCAGCTTGGGACAGGGGGCGATTAACACTGAAGCTTTCTTT
16	-	TRBD1	TRBJ1-3	TRBV11-2	CASSSWDSPSGNTIYF	TGTGCCAGCAGCTCTTGGGACAGTCCCTCTGGAAACACCATATATTTT
13	-	-	TRBJ2-7	TRBV30	CAWSPRDTYEQYF	TGTGCCTGGAGTCCCCGGGACACCTACGAGCAGTACTTC
12	-	-	TRBJ1-1	TRBV6-5	CASTAEVYSAFF	TGTGCCAGCACGGCGGAGGTATATTCGGCTTTCTTT
17	once	-	TRBJ2-7	TRBV12-5	CASGNRPPGLLAYEQYF	TGTGCTAGTGGAAACCGACCCCCGGGACTCCTGGCCTACGAGCAGTACTTC
12	-	-	TRBJ2-7	TRBV2	CASSYSTYEQYF	TGTGCCAGCAGTTACTCCACTTACGAGCAGTACTTC
14	-	TRBD2	TRBJ2-3	TRBV5-8	CASTKREATDTQYF	TGTGCCAGCACGAAGCGGGAGGCCACAGATACGCAGTATTTT
13	-	-	TRBJ2-5	TRBV7-2	CASSLVSGETQYF	TGTGCCAGCAGCTTAGTATCCGGAGAGACCCAGTACTTC
14	once	TRBD1	TRBJ2-3	TRBV7-2	CASSSGQYTDTQYF	TGTGCCAGCAGCTCGGGACAGTACACAGATACGCAGTATTTT
16	-	TRBD1	TRBJ2-7	TRBV5-1	CASSTERTGRTYEQYF	TGCGCCAGCAGCACGGAAAGGACAGGGCGGACCTACGAGCAGTACTTC
15	few	-	TRBJ2-7	TRBV25-1	CASSPIAGSTIEQYF	TGTGCCAGCAGTCCCATAGCAGGGTCAACGATCGAGCAGTACTTC
14	-	TRBD2	TRBJ2-7	TRBV19	CASRPEGLAGVLYF	TGTGCCAGTAGACCCGAGGGACTAGCGGGAGTGCTGTACTTC
11	-	TRBD2	TRBJ2-7	TRBV28	CASGGGYEQYF	TGTGCCAGCGGGGGGGGGTACGAGCAGTACTTC
20	-	TRBD2	TRBJ2-3	TRBV5-1	CASSFGMGLAGAKFGDTQYF	TGCGCCAGCAGCTTTGGAATGGGACTAGCGGGGGCCAAATTCGGGGATACGCAGTATTTT
14	-	-	TRBJ2-4	TRBV19	CASRSDTSKNIQYF	TGTGCCAGTAGATCAGACACCTCCAAAAACATTCAGTACTTC
15	-	TRBD2	TRBJ2-1	TRBV19	CASSVIAGGPGEQFF	TGTGCCAGTAGTGTCATAGCGGGAGGGCCTGGTGAGCAGTTCTTC
15	-	TRBD2	TRBJ2-3	TRBV24-1	CATSVTSGRTDTQYF	TGTGCCACCAGTGTAACTAGCGGACGCACAGATACGCAGTATTTT
13	-	-	TRBJ1-2	TRBV11-2	CASSSNRHYGYTF	TGTGCCAGCAGCTCTAACAGGCACTATGGCTACACCTTC
16	-	-	TRBJ1-2	TRBV27	CASSLIGQTSNYGYTF	TGTGCCAGCAGTTTAATTGGGCAGACCTCTAACTATGGCTACACCTTC
15	-	-	TRBJ2-3	TRBV28	CASRLLGEETDTQYF	TGTGCCAGCCGCCTCCTGGGGGAGGAGACAGATACGCAGTATTTT
17	-	-	TRBJ1-3	TRBV19	CASSTSWGPRSGNTIYF	TGTGCCAGTAGTACAAGTTGGGGGCCAAGATCTGGAAACACCATATATTTT
14	-	-	TRBJ2-7	TRBV9	CASSVDPNSYEQYF	TGTGCCAGCAGCGTAGATCCTAACTCCTACGAGCAGTACTTC
19	-	TRBD2	TRBJ2-3	TRBV24-1	CATSDPVRGGVIGTDTQYF	TGTGCCACCAGTGATCCTGTCCGCGGGGGGGTTATTGGCACAGATACGCAGTATTTT
15	once	TRBD1	TRBJ1-2	TRBV4-1	CASSQAGQGNYGYTF	TGCGCCAGCAGCCAAGCCGGACAGGGAAACTATGGCTACACCTTC
17	-	TRBD1	TRBJ1-2	TRBV24-1	CATSDPRDREYNYGYTF	TGTGCCACCAGTGACCCCCGGGACAGAGAGTACAACTATGGCTACACCTTC
16	once	TRBD1	TRBJ1-6	TRBV4-1	CASSQATGTGNSPLHF	TGCGCCAGCAGCCAAGCCACCGGGACAGGGAATTCACCCCTCCACTTT
15	few	-	TRBJ1-5	TRBV19	CASRENGGSNQPQHF	TGTGCCAGTAGGGAAAACGGCGGTAGCAATCAGCCCCAGCATTTT
14	-	-	TRBJ1-1	TRBV10-2	CASSVARVVTEAFF	TGCGCCAGCAGTGTGGCCAGGGTCGTCACTGAAGCTTTCTTT
16	-	TRBD1	TRBJ2-2	TRBV30	CAWSPNPGTATGELFF	TGTGCCTGGAGCCCAAACCCCGGGACAGCCACCGGGGAGCTGTTTTTT
14	few	-	TRBJ1-1	TRBV5-1	CASSVGQTGTEAFF	TGCGCCAGCAGCGTAGGACAGACCGGCACTGAAGCTTTCTTT
14	-	-	TRBJ2-7	TRBV7-2	CASSPGDTRYEQYF	TGTGCCAGCAGCCCCGGGGACACCCGCTACGAGCAGTACTTC
14	-	TRBD1	TRBJ1-1	TRBV27	CASSATGVNTEAFF	TGTGCCAGCAGTGCTACAGGGGTAAACACTGAAGCTTTCTTT
14	-	-	TRBJ1-2	TRBV10-3	CAISPDFLNYGYTF	TGTGCCATCAGTCCGGACTTTTTAAACTATGGCTACACCTTC
13	-	-	TRBJ1-4	TRBV5-1	CASSGQLNEKLFF	TGCGCCAGCAGCGGGCAGCTTAATGAAAAACTGTTTTTT
19	-	TRBD1	TRBJ1-4	TRBV19	CASSINRRGTGETNEKLFF	TGTGCCAGTAGCATTAATCGGCGCGGGACAGGGGAAACTAATGAAAAACTGTTTTTT
14	once	-	TRBJ1-1	TRBV5-1	CASRLGASNTEAFF	TGCGCCAGCAGGTTGGGGGCTTCGAACACTGAAGCTTTCTTT
15	-	TRBD1	TRBJ1-5	TRBV7-8	CASSLDTGGGQPQHF	TGTGCCAGCAGCTTAGATACAGGGGGAGGTCAGCCCCAGCATTTT
15	-	-	TRBJ1-1	TRBV5-1	CASSLLGASDTEAFF	TGCGCCAGCAGCTTGTTGGGGGCTTCAGACACTGAAGCTTTCTTT
16	-	TRBD1	TRBJ1-2	TRBV28	CASSLGQDGGWHGYTF	TGTGCCAGCAGTTTAGGACAGGACGGTGGATGGCATGGCTACACCTTC
14	-	-	TRBJ1-2	TRBV19	CASSMERSYYGYTF	TGTGCCAGTAGTATGGAGAGGTCCTACTATGGCTACACCTTC